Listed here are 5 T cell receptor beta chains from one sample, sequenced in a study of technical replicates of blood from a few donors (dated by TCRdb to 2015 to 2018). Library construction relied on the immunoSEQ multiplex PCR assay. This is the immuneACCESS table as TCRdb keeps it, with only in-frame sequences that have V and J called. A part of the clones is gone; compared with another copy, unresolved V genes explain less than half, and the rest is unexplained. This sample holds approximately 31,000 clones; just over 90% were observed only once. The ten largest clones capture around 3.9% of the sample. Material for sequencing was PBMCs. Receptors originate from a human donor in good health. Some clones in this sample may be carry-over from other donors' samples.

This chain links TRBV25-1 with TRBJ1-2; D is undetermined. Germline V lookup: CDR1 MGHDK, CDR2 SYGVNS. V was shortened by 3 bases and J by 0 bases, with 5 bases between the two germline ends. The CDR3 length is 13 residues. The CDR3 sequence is CASSDTANYGYTF. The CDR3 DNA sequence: TGTGCCAGCAGTGATACGGCTAACTATGGCTACACCTTC.

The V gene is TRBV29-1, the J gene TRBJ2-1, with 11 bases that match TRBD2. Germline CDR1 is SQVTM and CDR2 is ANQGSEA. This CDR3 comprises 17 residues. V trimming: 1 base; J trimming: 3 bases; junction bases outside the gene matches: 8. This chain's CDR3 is CSVEVLSGGANYNEQFF. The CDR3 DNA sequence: TGCAGCGTTGAAGTTCTTAGCGGGGGGGCAAACTACAATGAGCAGTTCTTC.

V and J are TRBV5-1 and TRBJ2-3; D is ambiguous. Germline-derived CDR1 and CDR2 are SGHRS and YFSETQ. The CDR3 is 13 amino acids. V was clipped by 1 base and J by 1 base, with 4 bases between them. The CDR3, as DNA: TGCGCCAGCAGCTTGTCAGGCACAGATACGCAGTATTTT. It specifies CASSLSGTDTQYF.

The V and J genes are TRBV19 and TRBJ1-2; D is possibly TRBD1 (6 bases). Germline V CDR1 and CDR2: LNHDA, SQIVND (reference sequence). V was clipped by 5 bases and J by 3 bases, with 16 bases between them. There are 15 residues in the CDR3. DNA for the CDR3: TGTGCCAGTAGTCCGCTGGGGCCAGGGGACTATGGCTACACCTTC. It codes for CASSPLGPGDYGYTF.

The DNA for the CDR3 is TGTGCCAGTAGTATCACAGGGGGCAATGGCTACACCTTC. Residues: CASSITGGNGYTF. The chain joins TRBV19 to TRBJ1-2, with 9 positions matching TRBD1. Trimming at V came to 3 bases and at J to 6 bases, leaving 2 bases not matched to a gene. The CDR3 is 13 residues long. The germline V gene encodes CDR1 LNHDA and CDR2 SQIVND (reference sequence).